The 24 T cell receptor beta chains below all came from one sample that was sequenced in a study of T cells in women clearing cervical HPV infection. TCRdb's copy holds only in-frame clones and misses some; the assay was immunoSEQ multiplex PCR. The sample features under 25,000 clones, with about 3.3% in its top ten. The sample was blood buffy coat. The receptors derive from a woman between 18 and 69 years old with a cervical HPV16 infection that either progressed to CIN3+ or cleared (not recorded which).

With regard to this clone: The read finishes 3 residues shy of the CDR3 end, and the germline J gene is used to complete it. J is TRBJ2-1 and V is TRBV5-4, with TRBD2 matching 10 bases. CDR3 size: 16 residues. With V trimmed by 2 bases and J by 3 bases, 5 bases remained unmatched. Germline V gives CDR1 SGHNT, CDR2 YYREEE (reference sequence). CDR3 bases read: TGTGCCAGCAGCTTTGAGCGGGGGGGGGACTACAATGAG. Translating it yields CASSFERGGDYNE. The full CDR3 reads CASSFERGGDYNEQFF.

A remark on this clone: The read is 3 residues too short to cover the CDR3 end, so that end is filled in from the germline J gene. The gene calls are TRBV7-9 and TRBJ2-7; TRBD2 aligns across 9 bases. After removal of 5 bases from V and 4 bases from J, the junction contained 9 bases not matched to a gene. The V gene's germline CDR1 is SEHNR and CDR2 FQNEAQ (reference sequence). This CDR3 is built from 15 residues. The CDR3 DNA, read in part, is TGTGCCAGCAGCCTTAGCGGGAGAAATATATACGAG. Translation gives CASSLSGRNIYE. The full CDR3 is CASSLSGRNIYEQYF.

About this clone itself: With the read ending 3 residues before the CDR3 end, the germline J gene is used to fill in that end. The rearrangement joins TRBV4-2 to TRBJ1-6; D not certain. Germline V lookup: CDR1 LGHNA, CDR2 YNFKEQ. Trimming left V 0 bases short and J 0 bases short, with 18 bases between. This CDR3 has 20 amino acids. The CDR3 spells CASSQEAAASQSSYNSPLHF. The CDR3 DNA, read in part, is TGTGCCAGCAGCCAAGAAGCGGCAGCATCACAAAGCTCCTATAATTCACCC.

Regarding this clone: The sequenced fragment ends 3 residues before the CDR3 boundary, so the rest is inferred from the germline J gene. The gene calls are TRBV6-1 and TRBJ2-7, with D uncertain. V lost 1 base and J 1 base, leaving 5 bases between the germline ends. Germline assignment: CDR1 MNHNS and CDR2 SASEGT. This CDR3 comprises 13 residues. CDR3 loop: CASSEVVSYEQYF. The DNA read from the CDR3 is TGTGCCAGCAGTGAAGTAGTTTCCTACGAG.

The sequenced CDR3 bases are TGTGCCAGAAGCCTCACAGGGATGGGGGGC. This gives the protein CARSLTGMGG. In full, the CDR3 reads CARSLTGMGGYTF. V is TRBV5-3 and J is TRBJ1-2, with D perhaps matching TRBD1 (6 bases). Read sequence stops 3 residues before the CDR3 end, and the germline J gene provides the missing end. TRBV5-3 qualifies as an ORF whose function is uncertain. The CDR3 covers 13 residues.

Concerning this clone itself: The sequence runs out 3 residues before the end of the CDR3; the remainder is reconstructed from the germline J gene. The chain recombines TRBV5-4 with TRBJ2-1; 10 bases agree with TRBD2. Unmatched junction bases numbered 5, after V lost 6 bases and J lost 2 bases. The germline V gene has CDR1 SGHNT and CDR2 YYREEE (reference sequence). This CDR3 is 15 amino acids long. The part of the CDR3 DNA that was read is TGTGCCAGCACCGAAACTAGCGGGGCCTACAATGAG. It encodes CASTETSGAYNE. The whole CDR3 protein reads CASTETSGAYNEQFF. Supplemented by reference TRBV5-4 and TRBJ2-1, the full variable domain reads ETGVTQSPTHLIKTRGQQVTLRCSSQSGHNTVSWYQQALGQGPQFIFQYYREEENGRGNFPPRFSGLQFPNYSSELNVNALELDDSALYLCASTETSGAYNEQFFGPGTRLTVL.

In regard to this clone: The read comes to an end 3 residues before the CDR3 does, leaving the germline J gene to fill in the end. The rearrangement uses TRBV19 and TRBJ1-2, with 7 bases lining up with TRBD1. V was clipped by 6 bases and J by 1 base; unmatched bases: 8. Per the germline V gene, CDR1 is LNHDA and CDR2 is SQIVND (reference sequence). The CDR3 runs to 15 residues. The CDR3 is CASRGTALLNYGYTF. CDR3 bases read: TGTGCCAGTAGGGGGACAGCTCTTCTTAACTATGGC.

Regarding this clone: The read halts 3 residues ahead of the CDR3 end, with the missing end drawn from the germline J gene. The genes are TRBV6-2 or TRBV6-3 and TRBJ2-3; D is ambiguous. V was clipped by 7 bases and J by 2 bases, with 7 bases between them. The CDR3 has 12 residues. Germline-derived CDR1 and CDR2 are MNHEY and SVGEGT. The CDR3 protein is CASNQDTDTQYF. The covered CDR3 bases are TGTGCCAGCAATCAGGACACAGATACG.

As for this clone: The CDR3 extends 3 residues past the end of the read, so its final part is completed from the germline J gene. The rearrangement joins TRBV7-2 to TRBJ1-2; D perhaps matches TRBD1 (5 bases). CDR3 length equals 15 residues. Trimming removed 5 bases at V and 4 bases at J, with 17 bases between. Germline loops: CDR1 SGHTA, CDR2 FQGNSA. The sequenced CDR3 bases are TGTGCCAGCAGCCCTACTTACCTTCAGGGCTATGGC. It specifies CASSPTYLQGYG. The CDR3 as a whole reads CASSPTYLQGYGYTF.

The CDR3 region is CSAVGYEAGELFF. The part of the CDR3 DNA that was read is TGCAGTGCCGTAGGGTATGAGGCCGGGGAG. The chain recombines TRBV20-1 with TRBJ2-2, with unresolved D. The read halts 3 residues ahead of the CDR3 end, with the missing end drawn from the germline J gene. The CDR3 has 13 residues. The V and J ends lost 6 bases and 6 bases respectively, with 14 bases between them. Per germline, CDR1 DFQATT and CDR2 SNEGSKA (reference sequence).

With respect to this clone: The CDR3 end lies 3 residues beyond the end of the read and is filled in from the germline J gene. The gene calls are TRBV28 and TRBJ1-1, with D possibly matching TRBD1 (6 bases). V shed 6 bases and J shed 5 bases, with 13 bases lying between them. The CDR3 sequence is 13 residues long. CDR1 is MDHEN and CDR2 is SYDVKM in the germline V gene. The CDR3 sequence: CASSPPQGTEAFF. The CDR3 DNA, read in part, is TGTGCCAGCAGCCCCCCCCAGGGGACTGAA.

Points on this clone: From the germline J gene comes the end of the CDR3, since the read stops 3 residues before it. This rearrangement joins TRBV2 to TRBJ1-6; 7 bases match TRBD1. This CDR3 is 14 amino acids long. Per the germline V gene, CDR1 is SNHLY and CDR2 is FYNNEI. Trimming took 8 bases from V and 6 from J; bases not matched to a gene: 7. The CDR3 spells CASLTGSLNSPLHF. The covered CDR3 bases are TGTGCCAGCTTGACAGGGTCCCTTAATTCACCC.

Of note for this clone: With the read ending 3 residues before the CDR3 end, the germline J gene is used to fill in that end. V usage is TRBV20-1 and J usage is TRBJ2-5; D call uncertain. Per germline, CDR1 DFQATT and CDR2 SNEGSKA (reference sequence). V was shortened by 0 bases and J by 5 bases, with 13 bases between the two germline ends. The CDR3 is made up of 14 amino acids. The chain's CDR3 is CSARDTRSRETQYF. Partial CDR3 DNA: TGCAGTGCTAGAGATACGAGGTCTAGGGAGACC.

Frequency places this clone as medium-sized (0.01 to 0.1%). The sequence runs out 3 residues before the end of the CDR3; the remainder is reconstructed from the germline J gene. The rearrangement links TRBV14 to TRBJ2-3, with 9 nucleotides matching TRBD2. Trimming at V came to 8 bases and at J to 4 bases, leaving 10 bases not matched to a gene. The CDR3 is 15 amino acids. Germline V lookup: CDR1 SGHDN, CDR2 FVKESK. CDR3 sequence: CASQLGGGAADTQYF. The DNA read from the CDR3 is TGTGCCAGCCAATTAGGCGGGGGGGCAGCAGATACG.

In the case of this clone: The CDR3 is cut off 3 residues early in the read; its end comes from the germline J gene. This sequence joins TRBV5-1 and TRBJ2-5; a weak D match, TRBD2 (5 bases). Germline V gene lookup returns CDR1 SGHRS and CDR2 YFSETQ. The CDR3 sequence is 14 residues long. V was trimmed by 0 bases and J by 1 base, leaving 7 bases between them. The CDR3 is CASSLGLAQETQYF. CDR3 DNA (partial): TGCGCCAGCAGCTTGGGGCTAGCCCAAGAGACC.

A word on this clone: Sequencing ends 3 residues short of the CDR3 end; the germline J gene provides the rest. The chain has TRBV5-6 and TRBJ1-1; D uncertain. The CDR3 extends over 14 amino acids. Germline CDR1 SGHDT, CDR2 YYEEEE. Trimming left V 0 bases short and J 1 base short, with 7 bases between. CDR3 in amino acids: CASSLVSGNTEAFF. CDR3 bases read: TGTGCCAGCAGCTTGGTTTCGGGGAACACTGAA.

For this clone: The sequenced fragment ends 3 residues before the CDR3 boundary, so the rest is inferred from the germline J gene. V usage is TRBV18 and J usage is TRBJ1-5, with 10 bases that match TRBD1. Germline CDR1 is KGHSH and CDR2 is LQKENI. Trimming removed 3 bases from V and 0 bases from J; junction bases left unmatched: 5. The CDR3 has 17 residues. The chain's CDR3 is CASSPGTGAYSNQPQHF. The sequenced part of the CDR3 DNA is TGTGCCAGCTCACCCGGGACAGGGGCTTATAGCAATCAGCCC.

With respect to this clone: The CDR3 end falls 3 residues outside the read, so it is completed with the germline J gene. This chain connects TRBV2 to TRBJ2-2; the match to TRBD2 covers 10 bases. The V and J ends lost 8 bases and 2 bases, in that order; junction bases with no gene match: 11. This CDR3 is built from 17 residues. Germline lookup yields CDR1 SNHLY and CDR2 FYNNEI. The CDR3 is CASGWTSGQGNTGELFF. The sequenced part of the CDR3 DNA is TGTGCCAGCGGTTGGACTAGCGGACAAGGAAACACCGGGGAG.

Worth noting for this clone: The read terminates 3 residues ahead of where the CDR3 ends, so the germline J gene completes it. This chain joins TRBV18 and TRBJ2-1, with D unresolved. This CDR3 is 14 amino acids long. V lost 1 base and J 0 bases, leaving 4 bases between the germline ends. The V gene's germline CDR1 is KGHSH and CDR2 LQKENI. CDR3 DNA (partial): TGTGCCAGCTCACCACAGGGCTCCTACAATGAG. It specifies CASSPQGSYNE. From start to end, the CDR3 is CASSPQGSYNEQFF.

As concerns this clone: The missing CDR3 end, 3 residues past where the read stops, is filled in from the germline J gene. The chain has TRBV18 and TRBJ2-1, with 11 bases matching TRBD2. Germline CDR1 is KGHSH and CDR2 is LQKENI. The CDR3 has 17 residues. The V segment lost 3 bases and the J segment 4 bases; nucleotides outside the gene matches: 8. The chain's CDR3 is CASSPLKTSGVYNEQFF. CDR3 DNA (partial): TGTGCCAGCTCACCCTTAAAGACTAGCGGGGTGTACAATGAG.

In the case of this clone: Read data end 3 residues before the CDR3 end; the end is taken from the germline J gene. The genes are TRBV7-9 and TRBJ1-1; D is uncertain. V lost 8 bases and J 1 base, leaving 14 bases between the germline ends. CDR1 and CDR2 (germline): SEHNR, FQNEAQ (reference sequence). The length of the CDR3 is 14 residues. CDR3: CASGRGPENTEAFF. CDR3 DNA (partial): TGTGCCAGCGGACGGGGTCCCGAGAACACTGAA.

The CDR3 bases that were read are TGTGCCAGTAGTATTTGGCAGGGGGCCGGGGAG. Protein sequence: CASSIWQGAGE. The full CDR3 reads CASSIWQGAGELFF. The chain couples TRBV19 to TRBJ2-2; 7 nucleotides line up with TRBD1. Coverage ceases 3 residues before the CDR3 finishes, and the germline J gene fills in the end. The CDR3 runs 14 residues. The junction had 4 bases not matched to a gene; V was cut back by 3 bases and J by 6 bases. Germline values: CDR1 LNHDA, CDR2 SQIVND (reference sequence).

In the case of this clone: The read ends 3 residues shy of where the CDR3 ends; the end is completed using the germline J gene. The V call is TRBV19, the J call TRBJ1-3; D is unresolved. V shed 2 bases and J shed 4 bases, with 6 bases lying between them. CDR3 length equals 13 residues. Germline V lookup: CDR1 LNHDA, CDR2 SQIVND (reference sequence). The CDR3 sequence: CASSIQAGNTIYF. The DNA read from the CDR3 is TGTGCCAGTAGTATACAAGCCGGAAACACC.

Remarks on this clone: Sequencing ends 3 residues short of the CDR3 end; the germline J gene provides the rest. The rearrangement joins TRBV5-1 to TRBJ2-1, with TRBD2 as a possible D gene (6 bases). The CDR3 has 18 amino acids. Trimming pared 0 bases from V and 1 base from J, leaving 17 bases between. Germline CDR1 and CDR2: SGHRS and YFSETQ. CDR3 loop: CASSLALGGTGSYNEQFF. The part of the CDR3 DNA that was read is TGCGCCAGCAGCTTGGCTTTAGGCGGGACTGGGTCCTACAATGAG.